This TCR beta chain was identified in a study of metastatic and nonmetastatic thyroid tumors. About the research overall: Thyroid patients, malignant and benign, had repertoires compared across blood and tumor or nodule tissue.

Overall study findings and caveats: Malignant tumors reportedly showed significantly higher TCR beta diversity than benign nodules in both blood and tumor.

The V end was cut by 4 bases, the J end by 4 bases, with 11 bases between. In germline, CDR1 is SGHRS, CDR2 YFSETQ. This CDR3 contains 14 residues. This clone was observed many times. Its specificity is not known. Before thyroid surgery, none of the patients had received any treatment. TCRdb re-called the PCR reads with MiXCR. The data contain 15,000 or so clones, roughly 24% of them singletons. This clonotype originated in a male donor with papillary thyroid cancer or a benign thyroid nodule (not recorded which). Some clones in this sample may be carry-over from other donors' samples. This chain connects TRBV5-1 to TRBJ2-2; the D is unclear. Sequences were obtained from blood. The CDR3 nucleotides read TGCGCCAGCAGCGCTGACATGCTCACCGGGGAGCTGTTTTTT. This gives the protein CASSADMLTGELFF.